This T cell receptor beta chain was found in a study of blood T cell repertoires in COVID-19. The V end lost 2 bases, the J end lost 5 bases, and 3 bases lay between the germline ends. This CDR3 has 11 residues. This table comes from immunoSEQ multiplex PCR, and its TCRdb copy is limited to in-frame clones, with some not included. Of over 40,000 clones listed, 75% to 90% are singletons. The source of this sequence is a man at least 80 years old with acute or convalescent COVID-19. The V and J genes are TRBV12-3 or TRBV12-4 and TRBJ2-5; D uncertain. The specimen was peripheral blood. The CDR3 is CASSLLETQYF. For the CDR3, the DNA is TGTGCCAGCAGTTTACTGGAGACCCAGTACTTC.